Listed below are T cell receptor beta chains from one sample, sequenced in a study of identical twins. MiXCR was run by TCRdb on the 5' RACE reads, yielding one entry per CDR3 protein. The sample comprises 700,000 or so distinct CDR3 sequences, less than 10% of which are singletons, and roughly 0.97% rests with the top ten. This same sample was also taken into another study, of yellow fever vaccine responses in identical twins.

Specimen: PBMCs. Receptors were obtained from a young woman in good health. The CDR3 runs from the conserved cysteine through the conserved F or W. D genes are given only for firm matches. Only some rows state a clone size, as once, few, many or a class for expanded clones.

>TRBV4-2|TRBJ2-3|many|TRBD2
TGTGCCAGCAGCCCCGGGACTAGCGGGTTGGCAGATACGCAGTATTTT
CASSPGTSGLADTQYF
>TRBV5-1|TRBJ1-1|many|NA
TGCGCCAGCAGCTTGTCCATTCTGAACACTGAAGCTTTCTTT
CASSLSILNTEAFF
>TRBV7-8|TRBJ2-2|many|NA
TGTGCCAGCAGCCCCTATACTGCCCCTACCGGGGAGCTGTTTTTT
CASSPYTAPTGELFF
>TRBV7-2|TRBJ1-2|many|NA
TGTGCCAGCAGCTTCAGTGCTAACTATGGCTACACCTTC
CASSFSANYGYTF
>TRBV20-1|TRBJ2-7|few|NA
TGCAGTGCTCCAAGACAATCCTACGAGCAGTACTTC
CSAPRQSYEQYF
>TRBV7-3|TRBJ2-1|many|NA
TGTGCCAGCAGCTTAACGGCGGCAGACAATGAGCAGTTCTTC
CASSLTAADNEQFF
>TRBV20-1|TRBJ2-1|many|NA
TGCAGTGCTAGGCATCCAGGGAGCTCCTACAATGAGCAGTTCTTC
CSARHPGSSYNEQFF
>TRBV7-2|TRBJ2-7|few|NA
TGTGCCAGCAGCGAAGGGGGACTACCCTCGGGGTACGAGCAGTACTTC
CASSEGGLPSGYEQYF
>TRBV20-1|TRBJ2-5|NA|NA
TGCAGTGCTAGAGTGGGGGACGGTCGCCAAGAGACCCAGTACTTC
CSARVGDGRQETQYF
>TRBV28|TRBJ2-5|many|TRBD2
TGTGCCAGCAGTTTATGGGGGGAGGGGCCAAGAGAGACCCAGTACTTC
CASSLWGEGPRETQYF
>TRBV6-4|TRBJ2-2|many|NA
TGTGCCAGCAGTGCAGGGTACGAAGCCGGGGAGCTGTTTTTT
CASSAGYEAGELFF
>TRBV5-6|TRBJ1-5|few|NA
TGTGCCAGCAGCCCTGGTCGGGGCAGGGCTAGCAATCAGCCCCAGCATTTT
CASSPGRGRASNQPQHF
>TRBV27|TRBJ2-1|NA|TRBD2
TGTGCCAGCAGTTTACCGGGACTAGCCCGTTACAATGAGCAGTTCTTC
CASSLPGLARYNEQFF
>TRBV5-1|TRBJ2-3|NA|TRBD2
TGCGCCAGCAGCCAGACTAGCGGGGGTTTGTTGAGTACGCAGTATTTT
CASSQTSGGLLSTQYF
>TRBV5-6|TRBJ2-1|NA|TRBD2
TGTGCCAGCAGCTTGGAGGGACTAGCGGGAGTACACGGTGAGCAGTTCTTC
CASSLEGLAGVHGEQFF
>TRBV11-2|TRBJ2-3|NA|TRBD2
TGTGCCAGCAGCTTATTTTGGGGGGCGGGAGGGCCTCGAGATACGCAGTATTTT
CASSLFWGAGGPRDTQYF
>TRBV19|TRBJ1-5|few|NA
TGTGCCAGTTGCCTGGTGGGGAGGAGTCAGCCCCAGCATTTT
CASCLVGRSQPQHF
>TRBV11-2|TRBJ2-7|NA|NA
TGTGCCAGCAGCTTACTTACAGGGTGGGAGCAGTACTTC
CASSLLTGWEQYF
>TRBV4-2|TRBJ2-2|many|NA
TGTGCCAGCAGCCTTCCTAGTGGTACCGGGGAGCTGTTTTTT
CASSLPSGTGELFF
>TRBV9|TRBJ2-3|once|NA
TGTGCCAGCAGCGTAGGAGGAAGGGACACAGATACGCAGTATTTT
CASSVGGRDTDTQYF
>TRBV6-6|TRBJ2-1|NA|NA
TGTGCCAGCGGGGAAAGCTCCTACAATGAGCAGTTCTTC
CASGESSYNEQFF
>TRBV24-1|TRBJ2-1|NA|NA
TGTGCCACCAGTGATCGCGGGAATGGGCAGTTCTTC
CATSDRGNGQFF